This section outlines one TCR beta chain sequence together with its context. The antigen is unknown. The source of the sample is a study of OX40 agonist ivuxolimab in advanced cancers. In the study overall: An agonistic anti-OX40 (CD134) antibody, ivuxolimab, was used to treat the patients. Broader study findings: Also present in some nonresponders was a low level of normalized T-cell clonal expansion.

The CDR3 length is 15 residues. The germline V gene encodes CDR1 SGDLS and CDR2 YYNGEE. V was pared by 3 bases and J by 3 bases, with 12 bases between. TCRdb's copy holds only in-frame clones and misses some; the assay was immunoSEQ multiplex PCR. The table shows 62,000 or so clones, with 80% to 90% occurring only once. The origin of this receptor is an adult with an advanced solid tumor such as melanoma, head and neck, liver or kidney cancer. This rearrangement joins TRBV9 to TRBJ1-4, with D perhaps TRBD1 (5 bases). Material: CD4+ or CD8+ T cells sorted from blood, obtained in a trial of the OX40 agonist ivuxolimab. Here the CDR3 DNA reads TGTGCCAGCAGCGCAGGGAAGTGGGCTAATGAAAAACTGTTTTTT. Its protein is CASSAGKWANEKLFF.